Listed below are T cell receptor beta chains from one sample, sequenced in a study of regulatory dendritic cells for organ transplantation. Only in-frame clones appear in the TCRdb table, and some are missing; sequencing was by immunoSEQ multiplex PCR. The sample gives about 30,000 clones, about 89% of which show up once; under 0.075% is in the top ten. Material: naive CD4+ T cells from blood. Receptor source: a human donor in good health. Both conserved end residues are part of each CDR3. A D gene is named only where the DNA matches it firmly. Clone size, where shown, is once, few, many, or a class for clones that have expanded.

>TRBV6-1|NA|TRBJ2-6|NA
TGTGCCAGCAGTGAACAGGGATTGCCTGGGGCCAACGTCCTGACTTTC
CASSEQGLPGANVLTF
>TRBV7-9|NA|TRBJ1-1|NA
TGTGCCAGCACCCAAACAGGACAGAATGAAGCTTTCTTT
CASTQTGQNEAFF
>TRBV6-5|once|TRBJ1-1|NA
TGTGCCAGCAGCCGAACGAACACTGAAGCTTTCTTT
CASSRTNTEAFF
>TRBV4-2|NA|TRBJ2-7|NA
TGTGCCAGCAGCCAAGAAGCAGGGATCTCCGAGCAGTACTTC
CASSQEAGISEQYF
>TRBV5-1|NA|TRBJ2-5|TRBD2
TGCGCCAGCAGCTTGGAAAGGGGACTAGCGGGAGAAAATCAAGAGACCCAGTACTTC
CASSLERGLAGENQETQYF
>TRBV4-2|NA|TRBJ2-7|TRBD2
TGTGCCAGCAGCCAATTGACTAGCGGGTATTCCTACGAGCAGTACTTC
CASSQLTSGYSYEQYF
>TRBV27|NA|TRBJ2-3|TRBD2
TGTGCCAGCAGCGGGACTAGCGGGAGTTATACGCAGTATTTT
CASSGTSGSYTQYF
>TRBV5-1|NA|TRBJ2-5|TRBD1
TGCGCCAGCAGCTTGGTGACAGGGTATTCCGAAGAGACCCAGTACTTC
CASSLVTGYSEETQYF
>TRBV9|NA|TRBJ2-3|TRBD2
TGTGCCAGCAGCGTGTCGGGGGGTCGGGGTACAGATACGCAGTATTTT
CASSVSGGRGTDTQYF
>TRBV6-6|once|TRBJ1-1|NA
TGTGCCAGCAGTTACGGGGTCCCAAGAACCACTGAAGCTTTCTTT
CASSYGVPRTTEAFF
>TRBV30|few|TRBJ1-1|NA
TGTGCCTGGAGTGTGTCAGAGGGGACTGAAGCTTTCTTT
CAWSVSEGTEAFF
>TRBV30|NA|TRBJ1-1|NA
TGTGCCTGGAGAGGCGGGAACACTGAAGCTTTCTTT
CAWRGGNTEAFF
>TRBV6-5|NA|TRBJ2-7|NA
TGTGCCAGCAGTACCCGTAAAAGCTCCTACGAGCAGTACTTC
CASSTRKSSYEQYF
>TRBV4-2|NA|TRBJ1-2|NA
TGTGCCAGCAGCCAAGCCGCAGACCCCTATGGCTACACCTTC
CASSQAADPYGYTF
>TRBV19|once|TRBJ2-5|NA
TGTGCCAGTAGACAGGGTCCCCAAGAGACCCAGTACTTC
CASRQGPQETQYF
>TRBV5-4|NA|TRBJ2-1|TRBD2
TGTGCCAGCAGCTTGTCTAGCGGGAGGGCCGATTACAATGAGCAGTTCTTC
CASSLSSGRADYNEQFF
>TRBV30|NA|TRBJ1-2|NA
TGTGCCTGGAGTGTACGATGGGCCGGGTGGGGCTATGGCTACACCTTC
CAWSVRWAGWGYGYTF
>TRBV19|once|TRBJ2-1|TRBD1
TGTGCCAGTACCCCCGGGACAGGGGGCACTGAGCAGTTCTTC
CASTPGTGGTEQFF
>TRBV4-2|NA|TRBJ2-7|TRBD2
TGTGCCAGCAGGCGAAGCGGGGGCGATAGCGAGCAGTACTTC
CASRRSGGDSEQYF
>TRBV5-4|NA|TRBJ2-3|TRBD2
TGTGCCAGCAGCTTGGGCGGGAGCTCTGTCAGTTGGGGTGCAGATACGCAGTATTTT
CASSLGGSSVSWGADTQYF
>TRBV29-1|NA|TRBJ2-1|NA
TGCAGCGTTGTAAGGAACCGGGGGCATAAGGTGAATGAGCAGTTCTTC
CSVVRNRGHKVNEQFF
>TRBV6-6|NA|TRBJ2-7|NA
TGTGCCAGCTACAGGAGCTCCTACGAGCAGTACTTC
CASYRSSYEQYF
>TRBV25-1|once|TRBJ1-2|TRBD1
TGTGCCAGCAGTCCCCAGGACAGGGACCCTTACACCTTC
CASSPQDRDPYTF
>TRBV6-5|NA|TRBJ2-5|NA
TGTGCCAGCAGTTACGAGAAAGAGACCCAGTACTTC
CASSYEKETQYF
>TRBV6-6|NA|TRBJ2-3|TRBD1
TGTGCCAGCAGCTACAGGGGGACCACAGATACGCAGTATTTT
CASSYRGTTDTQYF
>TRBV6-4|NA|TRBJ1-6|NA
TGTGCCAGCAGTGACGGAGGCTATAATTCACCCCTCCACTTT
CASSDGGYNSPLHF
>TRBV5-6|NA|TRBJ2-4|TRBD2
TGTGCCAGCAGCCAGGGACTAGCGGGGAAGCTAGCCAAAAACATTCAGTACTTC
CASSQGLAGKLAKNIQYF
>TRBV30|NA|TRBJ1-1|NA
TGTGCCTGGACCCGCGGCGAGGGCACTGAAGCTTTCTTT
CAWTRGEGTEAFF
>TRBV5-4|NA|TRBJ2-7|NA
TGTGCCAGCAGCTTGGATGACCCAGGGAGGGAGCAGTACTTC
CASSLDDPGREQYF
>TRBV18|once|TRBJ2-3|TRBD1
TGTGCCAGCTCTCATGAAACAGGGGTGGATACGCAGTATTTT
CASSHETGVDTQYF
>TRBV19|NA|TRBJ1-2|NA
TGTGCCAGTACAGGGGAGGTGGCGCGAGGCTACACCTTC
CASTGEVARGYTF
>TRBV29-1|NA|TRBJ2-3|NA
TGCAGCGTTGAAGCGGTAAGGGGGGCGGACACAGATACGCAGTATTTT
CSVEAVRGADTDTQYF
>TRBV28|NA|TRBJ1-2|NA
TGTGCCAGCAGTTTGCTTTTCTATGGCTACACCTTC
CASSLLFYGYTF
>TRBV27|NA|TRBJ1-4|TRBD1
TGTGCCAGCTGCCGGGACAGGGCGTGTAATGAAAAACTGTTTTTT
CASCRDRACNEKLFF
>TRBV28|NA|TRBJ2-7|TRBD2
TGTGCCAGCAGTTGGGGACTAGCCCAAGGGAGGCAGTACTTC
CASSWGLAQGRQYF
>TRBV18|NA|TRBJ2-3|NA
TGTGCCAGCTCACCTGTCCTAGCCCCTAGCACAGATACGCAGTATTTT
CASSPVLAPSTDTQYF
>TRBV9|NA|TRBJ1-3|NA
TGTGCCAGCAGCCCAAGCGGACAGACTGGAAACACCATATATTTT
CASSPSGQTGNTIYF
>TRBV23-1|once|TRBJ1-1|TRBD1
TGCGCCAGGGGGGGGAGACAGGGACGGAACACTGAAGCTTTCTTT
CARGGRQGRNTEAFF
>TRBV5-4|NA|TRBJ2-5|TRBD2
TGTGCCAGCAGCTTATCTAGCGGGGGTCCAGAGACCCAGTACTTC
CASSLSSGGPETQYF
>TRBV7-2|NA|TRBJ2-1|NA
TGTGCCAGCAGCTTACAATTCTTGCAGGGCCATGAGCAGTTCTTC
CASSLQFLQGHEQFF
>TRBV7-3|NA|TRBJ1-2|NA
TGTGCCAGCACGGGCCCCCGAGGGGGTAACTATGGCTACACCTTC
CASTGPRGGNYGYTF
>TRBV10-3|NA|TRBJ1-5|NA
TGTGCCATCAGCGAGGGGGTTTCGGTCGTATATCAGCCCCAGCATTTT
CAISEGVSVVYQPQHF
>TRBV6-5|NA|TRBJ1-1|NA
TGTGCCAGCAGCCTTAGCCTGTCGTTTCCGGCTTTCTTT
CASSLSLSFPAFF
>TRBV6-6|NA|TRBJ1-1|TRBD1
TGTGCCAGCAGTATCCAGGGGGCGAGGTACACTGAAGCTTTCTTT
CASSIQGARYTEAFF